Below, 27 T cell receptor beta chains from the same sample are listed, as sequenced in a study of memory CD4+ T cells and cytomegalovirus serostatus (dated by TCRdb to the late 2010s). Single viable CD3+CD4+CD8-CD45RO+ cells were sorted as memory CD4+ T cells on a FACSAria II. The method was the immunoSEQ multiplex PCR assay. The immuneACCESS repertoire file appears here via TCRdb, limited to in-frame rearrangements. These files lack a portion of the clones; in checked studies, under half of the deficit traces to unresolved V genes, and the cause of the others is not known. The sample table lists over 65,000 clones, roughly 78% of them with a count of one. The ten largest clones take up just over 2.5% of the sample. The sequencing input was memory CD4+ T cells from blood. These receptor sequences come from an adult in good health and CMV-seropositive.

This chain joins TRBV28 and TRBJ1-3, with 9 bases identical to TRBD1. Trimming at V came to 4 bases and at J to 4 bases, leaving 8 bases not matched to a gene. This CDR3 has 16 amino acids. The germline gives CDR1 MDHEN, CDR2 SYDVKM. DNA for the CDR3: TGTGCCAGCAGTTCGCAACCGGGACAGGGAGGAAACACCATATATTTT. It encodes CASSSQPGQGGNTIYF.

J is TRBJ1-5 and V is TRBV4-3; tentative D call: TRBD1 (6 bases). Germline-derived CDR1 and CDR2 are LGHNA and YSLEER. The germline V and J ends were trimmed by 0 bases and 7 bases, with 10 bases remaining between them. The CDR3 is 14 residues long. The CDR3 nucleotides read TGCGCCAGCAGCCAAGAACAGGGAAAACAGCCCCAGCATTTT. Residues: CASSQEQGKQPQHF.

The chain joins TRBV28 to TRBJ1-4; 7 positions agree with TRBD1. The junction had 10 bases not matched to a gene; V was cut back by 7 bases and J by 5 bases. There are 15 residues in the CDR3. Per the germline V gene, CDR1 is MDHEN and CDR2 is SYDVKM. The CDR3 nucleotides are TGTGCCAGCACGCCCTCAGGGGGTGGGAATGAAAAACTGTTTTTT. It codes for CASTPSGGGNEKLFF.

The chain is built from TRBV30 and TRBJ1-6; D call uncertain. The CDR3 has 14 residues. In germline, CDR1 is GTSNPN, CDR2 SVGIG (reference sequence). The V gene lost 2 bases and the J gene lost 6 bases, with 11 bases spanning the gap. The CDR3 protein is CAWSTTTFNSPLHF. CDR3 in DNA: TGTGCCTGGAGTACGACAACCTTTAATTCACCCCTCCACTTT.

V and J are TRBV19 and TRBJ2-1, with 10 bases identical to TRBD2. The CDR3 covers 14 residues. The germline gives CDR1 LNHDA, CDR2 SQIVND (reference sequence). The V segment lost 4 bases and the J segment 9 bases; nucleotides outside the gene matches: 6. In DNA form, the CDR3 reads TGTGCCAGTAGTACCCCGGGACTAGCGTTTGAGCAGTTCTTC. It is translated as CASSTPGLAFEQFF.

This clone has more than one count but fewer than ten. The rearrangement links TRBV29-1 to TRBJ1-1; no reliable D call. The CDR3 runs to 13 residues. Germline-derived CDR1 and CDR2 are SQVTM and ANQGSEA. V lost 7 bases and J 1 base, leaving 13 bases between the germline ends. The CDR3 is CSAARATNTEAFF. The CDR3 nucleotides read TGCAGCGCCGCCCGGGCCACGAACACTGAAGCTTTCTTT.

The chain is built from TRBV30 and TRBJ2-4; no reliable D call. There are 15 residues in the CDR3. Trimming took off 2 bases at V and 3 bases at J, with 14 bases between the two ends. CDR1 is GTSNPN, CDR2 SVGIG, per germline (reference sequence). CDR3: CAWSPQVGVKNIQYF. CDR3 nucleotide sequence: TGTGCCTGGAGTCCACAAGTTGGGGTCAAAAACATTCAGTACTTC.

This chain links TRBV11-2 with TRBJ2-3, with a weak D call TRBD2 (6 bases). CDR1 is SGHAT and CDR2 is FQNNGV in the germline V gene. Trimming removed 3 bases at V and 3 bases at J, with 16 bases between. This CDR3 is built from 16 residues. CDR3 amino acids: CASSLVGTQPTDTQYF. The CDR3 nucleotides are TGTGCCAGCAGCTTGGTCGGGACTCAGCCGACAGATACGCAGTATTTT.

This rearrangement joins TRBV7-9 to TRBJ1-4, with D possibly matching TRBD1 (5 bases). The CDR3 covers 14 residues. Trimming stripped 5 bases from V and 5 bases from J, with 12 bases between. Germline V gene sequence: CDR1 SEHNR, CDR2 FQNEAQ (reference sequence). CDR3 DNA sequence: TGTGCCAGCAGCCCGGGACGGAAAAATGAAAAACTGTTTTTT. This codes for CASSPGRKNEKLFF.

This rearrangement joins TRBV6-5 to TRBJ1-6; 8 bases are a match to TRBD1. The CDR3 runs to 13 residues. V shed 4 bases, J shed 10 bases, and the junction held 3 bases outside the gene matches. Per germline, CDR1 MNHEY and CDR2 SVGAGI. CDR3 protein: CASSSPGGSPLHF. Here the CDR3 DNA reads TGTGCCAGCAGTTCCCCAGGGGGCTCACCCCTCCACTTT.

The chain links TRBV25-1 to TRBJ2-5, with 9 positions matching TRBD1. This CDR3 region has 17 residues. Per the germline V gene, CDR1 is MGHDK and CDR2 is SYGVNS. Unmatched junction bases numbered 12, after V lost 2 bases and J lost 5 bases. CDR3 region: CASSENSGQGRKETQYF. The CDR3 DNA reads TGTGCCAGCAGTGAAAACTCTGGACAGGGGCGGAAGGAGACCCAGTACTTC.

V and J are TRBV19 and TRBJ2-5; D unresolved. The CDR3 contains 15 residues. Looked up from germline, CDR1 is LNHDA and CDR2 is SQIVND (reference sequence). Trimming removed 3 bases at V and 4 bases at J, with 15 bases between. The CDR3, as DNA: TGTGCCAGTAGTATGAACCTTCAGTTCGCAGAGACCCAGTACTTC. The encoded protein is CASSMNLQFAETQYF.

This chain joins TRBV29-1 and TRBJ1-1; D is possibly TRBD1 (5 bases). CDR1 is SQVTM, CDR2 ANQGSEA, per germline. CDR3 size: 13 residues. Trimming stripped 6 bases from V and 5 bases from J, with 16 bases between. The CDR3 nucleotides are TGCAGCGTATCGGATCAGGGAGGGACTGAAGCTTTCTTT. This translates into CSVSDQGGTEAFF.

The CDR3 protein is CASRLAFPPLDGRDSPLHF. The CDR3 nucleotides are TGTGCAAGTCGCTTAGCGTTCCCCCCACTGGACGGCAGGGATTCACCCCTCCACTTT. The genes are TRBV12-2 and TRBJ1-6; the tabulated D call, TRBD1, remains unverified against the DNA. TRBV12-2 is annotated as a pseudogene. The CDR3 is made up of 19 amino acids.

The chain employs TRBV23-1 and TRBJ2-3; unclear D gene. TRBV23-1 is treated as an ORF (open reading frame) with a function not yet certain. This CDR3 is built from 15 residues. The V gene lost 6 bases and the J gene lost 2 bases, with 15 bases spanning the gap. CDR3 in DNA: TGCGCCAGCAGACGGAGAGGTCTGCACACAGATACGCAGTATTTT. This encodes CASRRRGLHTDTQYF.

The chain employs TRBV5-6 and TRBJ2-3; D unresolved. The germline V gene has CDR1 SGHDT and CDR2 YYEEEE. The germline V and J ends were trimmed by 3 bases and 0 bases, with 5 bases remaining between them. The CDR3 is made up of 13 amino acids. The CDR3: CASSSASTDTQYF. In DNA form, the CDR3 reads TGTGCCAGCAGCTCCGCTAGCACAGATACGCAGTATTTT.

The chain employs TRBV5-1 and TRBJ2-1; 14 positions agree with TRBD2. CDR3 length equals 17 residues. With 2 bases clipped from V and 3 bases from J, the junction kept 4 bases outside the gene matches. Germline V gives CDR1 SGHRS, CDR2 YFSETQ. CDR3 sequence reads: CASSLGTSGSIYNEQFF. CDR3 bases: TGCGCCAGCAGCTTAGGGACTAGCGGGAGTATCTACAATGAGCAGTTCTTC.

This chain joins TRBV5-1 and TRBJ1-2, with D hard to call. This CDR3 has 12 residues. The ends were cut back, 3 bases at V and 2 bases at J, with 5 bases in the middle. Germline values: CDR1 SGHRS, CDR2 YFSETQ. Here the CDR3 reads CASSYSNYGYTF. DNA of the CDR3: TGCGCCAGCAGCTACTCGAACTATGGCTACACCTTC.

This chain joins TRBV11-2 and TRBJ1-2; D possibly corresponds to TRBD1 (6 bases). Per the germline V gene, CDR1 is SGHAT and CDR2 is FQNNGV. Trimming cost V 3 bases and J 8 bases, with 13 bases left between them. The CDR3 loop spans 13 amino acids. The CDR3 reads CASSLGAAIGYTF. CDR3 nucleotides: TGTGCCAGCAGCTTGGGGGCGGCCATCGGCTACACCTTC.

The chain combines TRBV5-6 with TRBJ1-4; D unclear. The CDR3 loop spans 13 amino acids. CDR1 is SGHDT, CDR2 YYEEEE, per germline. Trimming pared 1 base from V and 0 bases from J, leaving 1 base between. The CDR3 here is CASSLSTNEKLFF. The DNA of the CDR3 is TGTGCCAGCAGCTTGTCAACTAATGAAAAACTGTTTTTT.

The chain uses TRBV6-6 and TRBJ1-4, with D perhaps TRBD1 (6 bases). The CDR3 runs to 14 residues. V was cut by 3 bases and J by 6 bases, with 11 bases left in between. Germline lookup yields CDR1 MNHNY and CDR2 SVGAGI (reference sequence). The CDR3 nucleotides read TGTGCCAGCAGTTATACCACAGGGTATGAAAAACTGTTTTTT. It yields the protein CASSYTTGYEKLFF.

As DNA, the CDR3 is TGCGCCAGCAGCTACAGTGCAACTAATGAAAAACTGTTTTTT. Translation gives CASSYSATNEKLFF. This sequence joins TRBV5-1 and TRBJ1-4, with no clear D. The CDR3 has 14 residues. Looked up from germline, CDR1 is SGHRS and CDR2 is YFSETQ. The V end lost 3 bases, the J end lost 0 bases, and 6 bases lay between the germline ends.

J is TRBJ1-4 and V is TRBV7-9, with no clear D. V was cut by 3 bases and J by 8 bases, with 13 bases left in between. Germline CDR1 and CDR2: SEHNR and FQNEAQ (reference sequence). The CDR3 has 14 amino acids. The CDR3 protein is CASSFVGLREKLFF. The CDR3 nucleotides are TGTGCCAGCAGCTTCGTTGGGTTGAGGGAAAAACTGTTTTTT.

In its sample, this clone was seen once. The rearrangement uses TRBV28 and TRBJ1-6; D not resolved. This CDR3 spans 12 amino acids. With 7 bases removed from V and 9 bases from J, the gap between germline ends came to 10 bases. Germline loops: CDR1 MDHEN, CDR2 SYDVKM. The CDR3 loop reads CASTQSRSPLHF. The CDR3, as DNA: TGTGCCAGCACCCAATCCCGTTCACCCCTCCACTTT.

The rearrangement links TRBV27 to TRBJ2-7, with D possibly matching TRBD1 (6 bases). Germline CDR1 MNHEY, CDR2 SMNVEV (reference sequence). V lost 7 bases, J lost 6 bases, and 16 bases lay in between. The length of the CDR3 is 13 residues. This CDR3 is CASKPNQGGEQYF. The CDR3 coding sequence is TGTGCCAGCAAACCTAACCAAGGGGGCGAGCAGTACTTC.

This chain joins TRBV27 and TRBJ2-2; 10 bases are shared with TRBD2. Germline trimming cut 7 bases from V and 5 bases from J; bases unmatched to any gene: 10. The CDR3 contains 16 residues. Germline V gives CDR1 MNHEY, CDR2 SMNVEV (reference sequence). The CDR3 DNA is TGTGCCAGCAACAGCCAGCGGGAGGGCCGTACCGGGGAGCTGTTTTTT. It translates to CASNSQREGRTGELFF.

There are a few counts of this clone. The chain has TRBV5-1 and TRBJ1-5; D may be TRBD1 (5 bases). Germline-derived CDR1 and CDR2 are SGHRS and YFSETQ. The CDR3 is 15 amino acids. Trimming shortened V by 1 base and J by 2 bases, and 10 bases separated the two germline ends. CDR3 sequence: CASSLIGDGNQPQHF. CDR3 DNA: TGCGCCAGCAGCTTGATAGGGGACGGCAATCAGCCCCAGCATTTT.